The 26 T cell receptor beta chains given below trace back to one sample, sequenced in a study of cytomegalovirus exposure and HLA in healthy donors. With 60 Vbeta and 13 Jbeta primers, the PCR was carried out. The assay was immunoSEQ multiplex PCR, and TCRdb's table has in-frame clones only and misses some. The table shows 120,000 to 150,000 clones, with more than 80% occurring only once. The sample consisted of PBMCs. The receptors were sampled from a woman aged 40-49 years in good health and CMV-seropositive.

CDR3 loop: CASSSLGGVLETQYF. The CDR3 DNA is TGTGCCAGCAGCTCACTAGGAGGGGTACTAGAGACCCAGTACTTC. This chain links TRBV11-2 with TRBJ2-5; D is perhaps TRBD2 (6 bases). Per the germline V gene, CDR1 is SGHAT and CDR2 is FQNNGV. This CDR3 contains 15 residues. Trimming took 4 bases from V and 4 from J, leaving 16 bases between them. The entire variable domain, with the rest obtained from reference TRBV11-2 and TRBJ2-5, is as follows: EAGVAQSPRYKIIEKRQSVAFWCNPISGHATLYWYQQILGQGPKLLIQFQNNGVVDDSQLPKDRFSAERLKGVDSTLKIQPAKLEDSAVYLCASSSLGGVLETQYFGPGTRLLVL.

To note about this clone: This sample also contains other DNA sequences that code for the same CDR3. CDR3 DNA: TGCGCCAGCAGTAATCAGGGGCTCCCTACAGATACGCAGTATTTT. Residues: CASSNQGLPTDTQYF. The chain couples TRBV5-1 to TRBJ2-3; the D gene is possibly TRBD1 (6 bases). Looked up from germline, CDR1 is SGHRS and CDR2 is YFSETQ. The CDR3 spans 15 residues. V shed 5 bases and J shed 3 bases, with 16 bases lying between them.

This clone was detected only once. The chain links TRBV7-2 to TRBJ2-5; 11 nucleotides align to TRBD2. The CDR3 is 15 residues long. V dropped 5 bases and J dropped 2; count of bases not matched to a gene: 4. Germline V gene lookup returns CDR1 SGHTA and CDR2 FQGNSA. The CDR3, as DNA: TGTGCCAGCAGCGCCCCTAGCGGGGGGCAAGAGACCCAGTACTTC. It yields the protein CASSAPSGGQETQYF. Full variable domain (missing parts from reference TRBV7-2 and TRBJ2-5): GAGVSQSPSNKVTEKGKDVELRCDPISGHTALYWYRQSLGQGLEFLIYFQGNSAPDKSGLPSDRFSAERTGGSVSTLTIQRTQQEDSAVYLCASSAPSGGQETQYFGPGTRLLVL.

The CDR3: CASSPLLLTGGNQPQHF. The CDR3 DNA reads TGTGCCAGCTCACCGTTACTCTTGACAGGGGGCAATCAGCCCCAGCATTTT. The V call is TRBV18, the J call TRBJ1-5, with 8 bases lining up with TRBD1. Germline V CDR1 and CDR2: KGHSH, LQKENI. V was clipped by 3 bases and J by 2 bases; unmatched bases: 9. The CDR3 consists of 17 residues.

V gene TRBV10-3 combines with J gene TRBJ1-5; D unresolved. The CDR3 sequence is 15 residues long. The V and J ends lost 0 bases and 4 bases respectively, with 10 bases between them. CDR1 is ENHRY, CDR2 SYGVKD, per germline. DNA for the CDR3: TGTGCCATCAGTGAGTCGGTAGGGAGGAATCAGCCCCAGCATTTT. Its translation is CAISESVGRNQPQHF.

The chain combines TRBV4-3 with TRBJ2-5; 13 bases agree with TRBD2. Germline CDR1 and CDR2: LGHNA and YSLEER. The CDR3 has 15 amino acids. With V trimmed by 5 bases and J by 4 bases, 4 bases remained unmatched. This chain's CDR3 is CASSSGLAGRETQYF. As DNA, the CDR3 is TGCGCCAGCAGCTCGGGACTAGCGGGGAGAGAGACCCAGTACTTC.

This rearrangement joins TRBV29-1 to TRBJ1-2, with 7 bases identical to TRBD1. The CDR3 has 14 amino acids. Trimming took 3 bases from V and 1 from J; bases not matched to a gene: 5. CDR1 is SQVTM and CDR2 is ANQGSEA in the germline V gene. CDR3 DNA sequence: TGCAGCGTTGATAGGGGGACAGTTAACTATGGCTACACCTTC. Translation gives CSVDRGTVNYGYTF.

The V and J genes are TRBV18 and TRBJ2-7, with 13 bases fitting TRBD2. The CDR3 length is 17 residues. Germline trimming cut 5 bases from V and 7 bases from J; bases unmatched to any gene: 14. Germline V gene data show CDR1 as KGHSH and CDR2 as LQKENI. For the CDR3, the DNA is TGTGCCAGCTCAGCAACTTCCGGGACTAGCGGGATTAAAGAGCAGTACTTC. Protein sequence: CASSATSGTSGIKEQYF.

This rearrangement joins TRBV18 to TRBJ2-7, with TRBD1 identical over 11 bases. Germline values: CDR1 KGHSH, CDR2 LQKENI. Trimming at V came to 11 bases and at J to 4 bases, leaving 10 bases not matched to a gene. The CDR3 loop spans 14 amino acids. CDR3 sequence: CAGTPGQGVYEQYF. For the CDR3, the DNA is TGTGCCGGCACTCCGGGACAGGGGGTTTACGAGCAGTACTTC.

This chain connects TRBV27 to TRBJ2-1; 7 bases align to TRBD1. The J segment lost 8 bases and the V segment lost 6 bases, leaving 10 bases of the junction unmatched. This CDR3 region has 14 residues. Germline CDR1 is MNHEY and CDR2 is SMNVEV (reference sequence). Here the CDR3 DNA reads TGTGCCAGCAGACAGACAGGGTGGAAGGATGAGCAGTTCTTC. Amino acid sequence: CASRQTGWKDEQFF.

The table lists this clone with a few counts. The CDR3 region is CASSPSSNTEAFF. CDR3 nucleotide sequence: TGTGCCAGCTCACCTAGTAGTAACACTGAAGCTTTCTTT. The chain has TRBV18 and TRBJ1-1; D remains ambiguous. The germline V gene encodes CDR1 KGHSH and CDR2 LQKENI. The CDR3 covers 13 residues. Trimming cost V 3 bases and J 2 bases, with 7 bases left between them.

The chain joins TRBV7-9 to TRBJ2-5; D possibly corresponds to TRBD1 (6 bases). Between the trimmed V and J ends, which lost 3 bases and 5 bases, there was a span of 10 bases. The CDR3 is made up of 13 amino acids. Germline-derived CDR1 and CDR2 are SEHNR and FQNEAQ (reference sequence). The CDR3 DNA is TGTGCCAGCAGCTTTCAGGGGTTGGAGACCCAGTACTTC. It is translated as CASSFQGLETQYF.

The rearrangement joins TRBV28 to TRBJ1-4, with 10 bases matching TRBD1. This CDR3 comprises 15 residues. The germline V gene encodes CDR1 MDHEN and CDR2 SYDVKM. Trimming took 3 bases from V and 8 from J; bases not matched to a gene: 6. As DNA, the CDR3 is TGTGCCAGCAGTTTTTTCGGACAGGGGGGCGAAAAACTGTTTTTT. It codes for CASSFFGQGGEKLFF.

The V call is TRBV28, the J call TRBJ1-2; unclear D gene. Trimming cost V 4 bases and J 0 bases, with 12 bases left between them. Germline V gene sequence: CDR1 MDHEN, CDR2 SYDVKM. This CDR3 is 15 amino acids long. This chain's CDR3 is CASSSHRGANYGYTF. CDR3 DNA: TGTGCCAGCAGTTCCCATCGGGGAGCTAACTATGGCTACACCTTC.

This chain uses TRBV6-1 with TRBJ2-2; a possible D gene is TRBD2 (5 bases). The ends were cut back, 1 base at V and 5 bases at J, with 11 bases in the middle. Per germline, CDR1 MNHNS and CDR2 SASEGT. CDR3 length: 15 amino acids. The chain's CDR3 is CASSEESLATGELFF. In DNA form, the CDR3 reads TGTGCCAGCAGTGAAGAGAGTCTAGCAACCGGGGAGCTGTTTTTT.

CDR3 protein: CASSREGPYEQYF. The CDR3 DNA reads TGTGCCAGCTCGCGGGAGGGCCCTTACGAGCAGTACTTC. V is TRBV27 and J is TRBJ2-7, with 9 bases lining up with TRBD2. The CDR3 totals 13 residues. Germline V lookup: CDR1 MNHEY, CDR2 SMNVEV (reference sequence). J lost 4 bases, V lost 8 bases, and 6 bases had no gene match.

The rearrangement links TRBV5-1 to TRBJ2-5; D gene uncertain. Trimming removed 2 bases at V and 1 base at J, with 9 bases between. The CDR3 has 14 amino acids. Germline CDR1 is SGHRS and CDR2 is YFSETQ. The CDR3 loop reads CASSLVSPQETQYF. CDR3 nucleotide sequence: TGCGCCAGCAGCTTAGTCAGTCCCCAAGAGACCCAGTACTTC.

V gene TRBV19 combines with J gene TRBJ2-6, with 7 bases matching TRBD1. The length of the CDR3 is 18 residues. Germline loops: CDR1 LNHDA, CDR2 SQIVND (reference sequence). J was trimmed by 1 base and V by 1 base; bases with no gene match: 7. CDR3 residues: CASSIVRTGTSGANVLTF. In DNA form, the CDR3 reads TGTGCCAGTAGTATAGTCAGGACAGGAACTTCTGGGGCCAACGTCCTGACTTTC.

CDR3 DNA sequence: TGTGCCAGCAGTACCCGGACAGGGTACGTGGATGAGCAGTTCTTC. This encodes CASSTRTGYVDEQFF. The rearrangement uses TRBV27 and TRBJ2-1, with TRBD1 identical over 8 bases. V shed 5 bases and J 8 bases; nucleotides not matched to a gene: 11. Germline lookup yields CDR1 MNHEY and CDR2 SMNVEV (reference sequence). The CDR3 runs 15 residues.

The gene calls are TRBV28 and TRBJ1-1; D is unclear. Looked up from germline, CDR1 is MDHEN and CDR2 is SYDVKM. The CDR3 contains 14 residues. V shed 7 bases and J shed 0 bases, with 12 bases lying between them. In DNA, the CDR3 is TGTGCCAGCAACCCCGGGTCCGTGAACACTGAAGCTTTCTTT. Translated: CASNPGSVNTEAFF.

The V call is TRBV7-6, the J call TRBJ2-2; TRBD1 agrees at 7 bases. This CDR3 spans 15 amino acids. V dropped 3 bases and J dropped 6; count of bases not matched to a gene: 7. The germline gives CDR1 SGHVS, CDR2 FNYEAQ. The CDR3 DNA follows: TGTGCCAGCAGCTTTGGGCCAGGGGGTGCCGGGGAGCTGTTTTTT. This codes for CASSFGPGGAGELFF.

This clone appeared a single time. DNA of the CDR3: TGTGCCAGCAGCTCAATAACTGACGGGGAGACCCAGTACTTC. It specifies CASSSITDGETQYF. The chain has TRBV5-6 and TRBJ2-5; D is unclear. The germline CDR1 and CDR2 sequences are SGHDT and YYEEEE. CDR3 length: 14 residues. V was trimmed by 3 bases and J by 5 bases, leaving 14 bases between them.

The CDR3 DNA is TGTGCCAGCAGACAGGGTTACGAGCAGTACTTC. This codes for CASRQGYEQYF. V is TRBV27 and J is TRBJ2-7; D is possibly TRBD1 (6 bases). Germline CDR1 reads MNHEY; CDR2 reads SMNVEV (reference sequence). This CDR3 is 11 amino acids long. V was pared by 6 bases and J by 4 bases, with 7 bases between.

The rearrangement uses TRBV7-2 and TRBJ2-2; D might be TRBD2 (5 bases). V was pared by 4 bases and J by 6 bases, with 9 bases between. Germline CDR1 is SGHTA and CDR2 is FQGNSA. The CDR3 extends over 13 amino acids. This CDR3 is CASSSTGAGELFF. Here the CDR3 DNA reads TGTGCCAGCAGCTCCACCGGGGCCGGGGAGCTGTTTTTT.

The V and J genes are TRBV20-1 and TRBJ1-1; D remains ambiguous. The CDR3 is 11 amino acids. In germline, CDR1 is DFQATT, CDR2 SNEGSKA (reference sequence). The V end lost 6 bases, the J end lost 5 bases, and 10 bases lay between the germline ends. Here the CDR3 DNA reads TGCAGTGCGCCCTTTCGGACTGAAGCTTTCTTT. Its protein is CSAPFRTEAFF.

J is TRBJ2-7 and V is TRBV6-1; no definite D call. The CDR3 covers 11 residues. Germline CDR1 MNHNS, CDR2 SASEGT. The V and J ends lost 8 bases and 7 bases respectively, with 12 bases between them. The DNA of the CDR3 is TGTGCCAGCGACTCCGGCCCTGAGCAGTACTTC. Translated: CASDSGPEQYF.